Presented here are 18 T cell receptor beta chains from one specimen sequenced in a study of T cells in women clearing cervical HPV infection. Generated by immunoSEQ multiplex PCR, the TCRdb table keeps only in-frame clones and is missing some. The sample holds some 30,000 clones. Material for sequencing was blood buffy coat. The receptors derive from a woman between 18 and 70 years old with a cervical HPV16 infection that either progressed to CIN3+ or cleared (not recorded which).

The CDR3 bases that were read are TGTGCCAGCAGTTCCTTCGGACGGAGGGGTCACCAAGAGACG. Translated: CASSSFGRRGHQET. The entire CDR3 is CASSSFGRRGHQETQYF. The chain recombines TRBV28 with TRBJ2-3, with D possibly matching TRBD2 (6 bases). Read data end 3 residues before the CDR3 end; the end is taken from the germline J gene. The CDR3 spans 17 residues. Germline V lookup: CDR1 MDHEN, CDR2 SYDVKM.

CDR3 bases read: TGTGCCAGCAGCTTTACAAACCTGAGTAATTCACCC. Its protein is CASSFTNLSNSP. The full-length CDR3 reads as CASSFTNLSNSPLHF. The rearrangement uses TRBV5-5 and TRBJ1-6, with D uncertain. The CDR3 end is not reached by the read, which stops 3 residues before it; the germline J gene fills it in. The CDR3 sequence is 15 residues long. V lost 2 bases and J lost 6, with 12 bases in between. Germline V gene sequence: CDR1 SGHKS, CDR2 YYEKEE (reference sequence).

On this clone itself: The read comes to an end 3 residues before the CDR3 does, leaving the germline J gene to fill in the end. This sequence joins TRBV2 and TRBJ2-2; TRBD2 aligns across 10 bases. Germline CDR1 reads SNHLY; CDR2 reads FYNNEI. This CDR3 contains 16 residues. V was clipped by 6 bases and J by 8 bases; unmatched bases: 12. The sequenced part of the CDR3 DNA is TGTGCCAGCAGGGCTGGGCTCCTAGCGGGGGAAGGGGAG. Amino acids: CASRAGLLAGEGE. The full CDR3 sequence reads CASRAGLLAGEGELFF.

As regards this clone: The sequenced fragment ends 3 residues before the CDR3 boundary, so the rest is inferred from the germline J gene. The genes are TRBV24-1 and TRBJ2-3, with D possibly being TRBD2 (5 bases). The CDR3 is made up of 14 amino acids. Germline V gives CDR1 KGHDR, CDR2 SFDVKD. Trimming shortened V by 4 bases and J by 1 base, and 8 bases separated the two germline ends. This CDR3 reads CATSERAGTDTQYF. CDR3 bases read: TGTGCCACCAGTGAGCGGGCAGGCACAGATACG.

On this clone: The read is 3 residues too short to cover the CDR3 end, so that end is filled in from the germline J gene. V gene TRBV19 combines with J gene TRBJ2-2; D may be TRBD1 (5 bases). Germline CDR1 LNHDA, CDR2 SQIVND (reference sequence). This CDR3 comprises 16 residues. The covered CDR3 bases are TGTGCCAGTAGTATTGGCCCAAGGGGTCCAAATTCACCG. Its translation is CASSIGPRGPNSP. The complete CDR3 sequence is CASSIGPRGPNSPLFF.

A word on this clone: The CDR3 extends 3 residues past the end of the read, so its final part is completed from the germline J gene. The rearrangement links TRBV29-1 to TRBJ2-3, with D uncertain. This CDR3 is built from 13 residues. The germline V and J ends were trimmed by 2 bases and 1 base, with 7 bases remaining between them. Per germline, CDR1 SQVTM and CDR2 ANQGSEA. CDR3 sequence reads: CSVELGGTDTQYF. The sequenced part of the CDR3 DNA is TGCAGCGTTGAACTAGGAGGCACAGATACG.

As concerns this clone: The sequence runs out 3 residues before the end of the CDR3; the remainder is reconstructed from the germline J gene. The chain recombines TRBV7-3 with TRBJ1-2; D call uncertain. CDR1 and CDR2 (germline): SGHTA, FQGTGA. The CDR3 consists of 15 residues. Incomplete CDR3 DNA: TGTGCCAGCAGCAGCCTCGGAGATCTCACAGATACC. Amino acid sequence: CASSSLGDLTDT. The whole CDR3 region reads CASSSLGDLTDTYTF.

For this clone: The CDR3 end is not reached by the read, which stops 3 residues before it; the germline J gene fills it in. The V and J genes are TRBV7-9 and TRBJ1-2, with a tentative D call TRBD1 (5 bases). The CDR3 loop spans 15 amino acids. In germline, CDR1 is SEHNR, CDR2 FQNEAQ (reference sequence). The sequenced CDR3 bases are TGTGCCAGCCAGCAATCGGGGGGAATCTCCTACGAC. It translates to CASQQSGGISYD. The entire CDR3 sequence reads CASQQSGGISYDYTF.

Notes on this clone: The read falls 3 residues short of the CDR3 end, and the missing part is taken from the germline J gene. V gene TRBV20-1 combines with J gene TRBJ2-7; TRBD1 aligns across 8 bases. The CDR3 has 14 residues. V was pared by 3 bases and J by 2 bases, with 6 bases of the junction left unmatched. CDR1 is DFQATT, CDR2 SNEGSKA, per germline (reference sequence). The covered CDR3 bases are TGCAGTGCTAGCACGCCGGGACAGGCCTACGAG. Protein sequence: CSASTPGQAYE. The CDR3 reads in full as CSASTPGQAYEQYF.

The sequenced CDR3 bases are TGTGCCAGCAGCCGAACAGGAAATTCACCA. Protein product: CASSRTGNSP. In full, the CDR3 is CASSRTGNSPLFF. This sequence joins TRBV7-3 and TRBJ1-4, with D possibly TRBD1 on 5 matching bases. The CDR3 is cut off 3 residues early in the read; its end comes from the germline J gene. The germline CDR1 and CDR2 sequences are SGHTA and FQGTGA. The CDR3 covers 13 residues.

Turning to this clone: The CDR3 is cut off 3 residues early in the read; its end comes from the germline J gene. The genes are TRBV12-5 and TRBJ1-6, with a weak D call TRBD1 (5 bases). V was trimmed by 8 bases and J by 0 bases, leaving 23 bases between them. The CDR3 is 19 residues long. The V gene's germline CDR1 is LGHNT and CDR2 FRNRAP. CDR3 DNA, as far as it was read: TGTGCTAGTCCCAAAGTTCAGGGTTCCTCGAGCTCCTATAATTCACCC. Translation: CASPKVQGSSSSYNSP. The full CDR3 sequence reads CASPKVQGSSSSYNSPLHF.

A note on this clone: The CDR3 is cut off 3 residues early in the read; its end comes from the germline J gene. This sequence joins TRBV11-3 and TRBJ2-1, with TRBD1 identical over 9 bases. J gave up 1 base and V 5 bases, and 3 bases lay outside the gene matches. CDR1 and CDR2 from the germline V gene are SGHNT and YENEEA. The CDR3 length is 15 residues. CDR3 sequence: CASSQGQGSYNEQFF. Incomplete CDR3 DNA: TGTGCCAGCAGCCAAGGACAGGGGTCCTACAATGAG.

Points on this clone: The read ends 3 residues early relative to the CDR3; the germline J gene fills the gap. The chain has TRBV18 and TRBJ2-7; D possibly corresponds to TRBD2 (5 bases). This CDR3 contains 17 residues. V was trimmed by 1 base and J by 2 bases, leaving 18 bases between them. Germline V lookup: CDR1 KGHSH, CDR2 LQKENI. The CDR3 DNA, read in part, is TGTGCCAGCTCACCACAAACGCCTATACCGGGGACCTACGAG. Translated: CASSPQTPIPGTYE. In full, the CDR3 is CASSPQTPIPGTYEQYF.

Comment on this clone: The sequence runs out 3 residues before the end of the CDR3; the remainder is reconstructed from the germline J gene. The V and J genes are TRBV30 and TRBJ2-1; 11 positions agree with TRBD1. In germline, CDR1 is GTSNPN, CDR2 SVGIG (reference sequence). The CDR3 is made up of 18 amino acids. V lost 6 bases and J lost 0; bases outside the gene matches: 13. CDR3 region: CACSGTGGPLSSYNEQFF. The DNA read from the CDR3 is TGTGCCTGTTCCGGGACAGGGGGTCCTCTTAGCTCCTACAATGAG.

Details on this clone: The read terminates 3 residues before the CDR3 end, so the remaining end is supplied by the germline J gene. This chain joins TRBV19 and TRBJ1-1; possible D gene TRBD1, 6 bases. Germline assignment: CDR1 LNHDA and CDR2 SQIVND (reference sequence). This CDR3 contains 14 residues. V lost 7 bases and J 4 bases, leaving 16 bases between the germline ends. The CDR3 bases that were read are TGTGCCAGTAAATTCCTAGGGACATCCACTGAA. As protein: CASKFLGTSTE. The entire CDR3 reads CASKFLGTSTEAFF.

A word on this clone: The read falls 3 residues short of the CDR3 end, and the missing part is taken from the germline J gene. The chain recombines TRBV5-1 with TRBJ1-4, with D possibly matching TRBD1 (5 bases). CDR1 is SGHRS and CDR2 is YFSETQ in the germline V gene. The CDR3 totals 13 residues. V lost 3 bases and J 10 bases, leaving 13 bases between the germline ends. The CDR3 DNA, read in part, is TGCGCCAGCAGCTATGACCAGGGTCGAAAA. Its translation is CASSYDQGRK. In full, the CDR3 reads CASSYDQGRKLFF.

As to this clone: The read finishes 3 residues shy of the CDR3 end, and the germline J gene is used to complete it. V gene TRBV20-1 combines with J gene TRBJ2-7, with 7 bases lining up with TRBD1. J gave up 3 bases and V 0 bases, and 20 bases lay outside the gene matches. The CDR3 has 19 amino acids. Per germline, CDR1 DFQATT and CDR2 SNEGSKA (reference sequence). This CDR3 is CSARDDSAGDRAPIYEQYF. The part of the CDR3 DNA that was read is TGCAGTGCTAGAGATGATTCCGCTGGAGACAGGGCTCCTATCTACGAG.

In regard to this clone: The CDR3 is cut off 3 residues early in the read; its end comes from the germline J gene. The chain has TRBV10-2 and TRBJ1-2; tentative D call: TRBD1 (5 bases). Germline V CDR1 and CDR2: WSHSY, SAAADI. The CDR3 loop spans 20 amino acids. This CDR3 reads CASSDPLASGGISSYNDYTF. The CDR3 DNA, read in part, is TGCGCCAGCAGTGACCCTCTAGCTAGCGGGGGGATTAGCTCCTACAATGAC.